A single sample gave rise to the 17 T cell receptor beta chains below, sequenced in a study of T cell responses to AZD1222 COVID-19 vaccine (dated by TCRdb to about 2021). Taken with the paper, the label for time point translates to: about 28 days (+/-7) after the second vaccine dose. Library creation used the immunoSEQ multiplex PCR assay. TCRdb limited this immuneACCESS table to in-frame rearrangements with V and J called. A share of clones is missing; checked studies link under half to unresolved V genes, and the rest is unexplained. The sample table shows about 110,000 clones, and about 92% are seen once. The top ten hold approximately 8% of the sample. The input for sequencing was peripheral blood, taken 28 days after the second AZD1222 dose. Receptors were obtained from an adult who received the AZD1222 COVID-19 vaccine.

J is TRBJ2-3 and V is TRBV27; D gene unclear. The CDR3 has 11 amino acids. Trimming stripped 8 bases from V and 1 base from J, with 4 bases between. In germline, CDR1 is MNHEY, CDR2 SMNVEV (reference sequence). The chain's CDR3 is CASAGTDTQYF. CDR3 sequence (DNA): TGTGCCAGCGCGGGCACAGATACGCAGTATTTT.

This clone appeared a single time. J is TRBJ1-2 and V is TRBV6-6, with D perhaps matching TRBD1 (5 bases). Germline-derived CDR1 and CDR2 are MNHNY and SVGAGI (reference sequence). V gave up 4 bases and J gave up 1 base, with 7 bases separating them. The CDR3 contains 13 residues. The CDR3 DNA sequence: TGTGCCAGCAGTTCGACAGATAACTATGGCTACACCTTC. This gives the protein CASSSTDNYGYTF.

This sequence joins TRBV7-9 and TRBJ1-3; D is unresolved. Germline values: CDR1 SEHNR, CDR2 FQNEAQ (reference sequence). The CDR3 covers 12 residues. Trimming shortened V by 7 bases and J by 3 bases, and 7 bases separated the two germline ends. The CDR3 reads CASNGIGNTIYF. CDR3 nucleotide sequence: TGTGCCAGCAACGGCATTGGAAACACCATATATTTT.

The rearrangement links TRBV18 to TRBJ1-1; a weak D match, TRBD1 (5 bases). Germline loops: CDR1 KGHSH, CDR2 LQKENI. V was shortened by 3 bases and J by 2 bases, with 7 bases between the two germline ends. The CDR3 covers 13 residues. The CDR3 nucleotides are TGTGCCAGCTCACCTACAGGCAACACTGAAGCTTTCTTT. Amino acid sequence: CASSPTGNTEAFF.

The CDR3 loop is CASSTTGIGELFF. The CDR3, as DNA: TGTGCCAGTAGTACCACAGGGATCGGGGAGCTGTTTTTT. V is TRBV19 and J is TRBJ2-2; TRBD1 is a possible D gene (6 bases). The CDR3 is made up of 13 amino acids. The germline gives CDR1 LNHDA, CDR2 SQIVND (reference sequence). V was shortened by 4 bases and J by 7 bases, with 10 bases between the two germline ends.

The chain carries TRBV6-4 and TRBJ2-1; 9 bases are shared with TRBD2. The V segment lost 0 bases and the J segment 6 bases; nucleotides outside the gene matches: 6. Looked up from germline, CDR1 is MRHNA and CDR2 is SNTAGT. The CDR3 spans 16 residues. As DNA, the CDR3 is TGTGCCAGCAGTGACTCGGCGGGGGGGCCTAGCAATGAGCAGTTCTTC. It specifies CASSDSAGGPSNEQFF.

This sequence joins TRBV28 and TRBJ2-7; 8 nucleotides match TRBD2. The V gene's germline CDR1 is MDHEN and CDR2 SYDVKM. The CDR3 is made up of 15 amino acids. Germline trimming cut 3 bases from V and 6 bases from J; bases unmatched to any gene: 10. CDR3 nucleotides: TGTGCCAGCAGTTTTAGCGGGAACACCTTGGGCGAGCAGTACTTC. It specifies CASSFSGNTLGEQYF.

The chain employs TRBV6-5 and TRBJ2-2; D remains ambiguous. Per the germline V gene, CDR1 is MNHEY and CDR2 is SVGAGI. The CDR3 has 13 residues. Trimming removed 5 bases from V and 6 bases from J, with 10 bases in between. CDR3 protein: CASSPPSAGELFF. The CDR3 coding sequence is TGTGCCAGCAGTCCTCCCTCTGCCGGGGAGCTGTTTTTT.

The rearrangement links TRBV2 to TRBJ1-1, with a weak D call TRBD1 (6 bases). The CDR3 extends over 14 amino acids. V was pared by 4 bases and J by 1 base, with 10 bases between. Germline V gives CDR1 SNHLY, CDR2 FYNNEI. This CDR3 is CASSVGHANTEAFF. The CDR3 DNA reads TGTGCCAGCAGTGTGGGACATGCGAACACTGAAGCTTTCTTT.

This clone was seen once. The J gene is TRBJ1-6, the V gene TRBV9; TRBD1 agrees at 9 bases. The CDR3 consists of 17 residues. Germline lookup yields CDR1 SGDLS and CDR2 YYNGEE. Germline trimming cut 3 bases from V and 8 bases from J; bases unmatched to any gene: 12. In DNA, the CDR3 is TGTGCCAGCAGCGGGGCTATTGGGGGACAGGGCGATTCACCCCTCCACTTT. Amino acid sequence: CASSGAIGGQGDSPLHF.

The gene calls are TRBV3-1 (or the pseudogene TRBV3-2) and TRBJ1-5, with D unresolved. Trimming removed 3 bases at V and 3 bases at J, with 6 bases between. CDR1 and CDR2 (germline): LGHDT, YNNKEL (reference sequence). The CDR3 totals 13 residues. CDR3 sequence reads: CASSHGSNQPQHF. The CDR3 DNA reads TGTGCCAGCAGCCACGGGTCCAATCAGCCCCAGCATTTT.

This clone was seen more than once but under ten times. The V and J genes are TRBV7-2 and TRBJ1-2; D possibly corresponds to TRBD1 (5 bases). Germline-derived CDR1 and CDR2 are SGHTA and FQGNSA. V was pared by 1 base and J by 4 bases, with 10 bases between. This CDR3 is built from 14 residues. For the CDR3, the DNA is TGTGCCAGCAGCTTAGGTTTGCAGGGCTATGGCTACACCTTC. Protein sequence: CASSLGLQGYGYTF.

The gene calls are TRBV9 and TRBJ1-1, with 7 bases that match TRBD1. This CDR3 has 19 amino acids. J was trimmed by 0 bases and V by 4 bases; bases with no gene match: 18. Per the germline V gene, CDR1 is SGDLS and CDR2 is YYNGEE. CDR3 DNA sequence: TGTGCCAGCAGCCCCCCCTACAGGGGCGTCAAATCTATGAACACTGAAGCTTTCTTT. The encoded protein is CASSPPYRGVKSMNTEAFF.

This clone came up once. The gene calls are TRBV27 and TRBJ1-1; TRBD1 is a possible D gene (5 bases). The CDR3 runs 14 residues. CDR1 MNHEY and CDR2 SMNVEV come from the germline V gene (reference sequence). V lost 8 bases and J 2 bases, leaving 15 bases between the germline ends. The CDR3 region is CASLLLGENTEAFF. CDR3 DNA sequence: TGTGCCAGCTTACTCTTGGGGGAAAACACTGAAGCTTTCTTT.

The chain has TRBV27 and TRBJ1-4; 7 bases align to TRBD1. CDR1 and CDR2 (germline): MNHEY, SMNVEV (reference sequence). Trimming cost V 5 bases and J 1 base; bases outside gene matches: 4. CDR3 length: 15 amino acids. In DNA, the CDR3 is TGTGCCAGCAGTCCCCGACAGGGAACTAATGAAAAACTGTTTTTT. This sequence encodes CASSPRQGTNEKLFF.

The chain couples TRBV7-2 to TRBJ2-7, with 9 bases matching TRBD1. Germline values: CDR1 SGHTA, CDR2 FQGNSA. V dropped 3 bases and J dropped 7; count of bases not matched to a gene: 10. The length of the CDR3 is 15 residues. The CDR3 DNA reads TGTGCCAGCAGCTTTAGCCCGGGACAGGGATTTGAGCAGTACTTC. This encodes CASSFSPGQGFEQYF.

CDR3 region: CASSPGREAEAFF. As DNA, the CDR3 is TGTGCCAGCAGCCCGGGCAGGGAAGCTGAAGCTTTCTTT. The gene calls are TRBV28 and TRBJ1-1, with D possibly matching TRBD1 (5 bases). This CDR3 region has 13 residues. Trimming removed 6 bases from V and 6 bases from J, with 14 bases in between. Germline CDR1 is MDHEN and CDR2 is SYDVKM.